These 28 T cell receptor beta chains were all obtained from the same sample, sequenced in a study of T cell responses to AZD1222 COVID-19 vaccine. Here immunoSEQ multiplex PCR was the method, and the copy in TCRdb shows in-frame clones only, minus some. The profile shows 90,000 to 150,000 clones, roughly 90% of them singletons. This specimen consisted of peripheral blood, obtained 28 days after the second AZD1222 dose. Receptor source: an adult who received the AZD1222 COVID-19 vaccine.

The chain links TRBV11-2 to TRBJ1-3; D unclear. The CDR3 is 14 amino acids. Germline assignment: CDR1 SGHAT and CDR2 FQNNGV. Trimming cost V 0 bases and J 4 bases, with 7 bases left between them. The CDR3 nucleotides are TGTGCCAGCAGCTTAGATCTGTCCGGAAACACCATATATTTT. Translation: CASSLDLSGNTIYF.

The rearrangement joins TRBV29-1 to TRBJ2-1; 10 bases map to TRBD1. The CDR3 runs to 14 residues. CDR1 is SQVTM, CDR2 ANQGSEA, per germline. V was pared by 5 bases and J by 7 bases, with 8 bases of the junction left unmatched. This CDR3 is CSVLGGQGSNEQFF. CDR3 in DNA: TGCAGCGTTTTAGGGGGACAGGGGTCGAATGAGCAGTTCTTC.

The chain joins TRBV9 to TRBJ2-3; tentatively, D is TRBD2 (6 bases). Germline V gives CDR1 SGDLS, CDR2 YYNGEE. This CDR3 comprises 15 residues. Deletions cut 3 bases from V and 2 bases from J, with 13 bases between. The CDR3 sequence is CASSDSGSLTDTQYF. The DNA of the CDR3 is TGTGCCAGCAGCGATAGCGGAAGCCTCACAGATACGCAGTATTTT.

The chain is built from TRBV2 and TRBJ2-1; 7 positions agree with TRBD2. CDR3 length equals 15 residues. The J segment lost 4 bases and the V segment lost 3 bases, leaving 6 bases of the junction unmatched. Germline CDR1 is SNHLY and CDR2 is FYNNEI. The CDR3: CASSERLASYNEQFF. In DNA, the CDR3 is TGTGCCAGCAGTGAGAGACTAGCATCGTACAATGAGCAGTTCTTC. Supplemented by reference TRBV2 and TRBJ2-1, the full variable domain reads EPEVTQTPSHQVTQMGQEVILRCVPISNHLYFYWYRQILGQKVEFLVSFYNNEISEKSEIFDDQFSVERPDGSNFTLKIRSTKLEDSAMYFCASSERLASYNEQFFGPGTRLTVL.

This clone has just one count. J is TRBJ2-3 and V is TRBV28; a possible D gene is TRBD2 (6 bases). The CDR3 consists of 15 residues. The ends were cut back, 7 bases at V and 1 base at J, with 15 bases in the middle. The germline V gene has CDR1 MDHEN and CDR2 SYDVKM. The chain's CDR3 is CASTSPTRGTDTQYF. The CDR3 bases are TGTGCCAGCACCTCCCCGACTAGGGGCACAGATACGCAGTATTTT.

The rearrangement links TRBV19 to TRBJ2-7, with 14 bases lining up with TRBD2. Trimming cost V 5 bases and J 6 bases; bases outside gene matches: 6. The CDR3 contains 15 residues. Germline CDR1 and CDR2: LNHDA and SQIVND (reference sequence). The CDR3 coding sequence is TGTGCCAGTAGTGCGGGACTAGCGGGAGTTTCCGAGCAGTACTTC. Translation gives CASSAGLAGVSEQYF.

The V and J genes are TRBV11-2 and TRBJ2-7; D tentatively reads TRBD1 or TRBD2 (5 bases each). The CDR3 length is 15 residues. Trimming pared 5 bases from V and 6 bases from J, leaving 20 bases between. Per the germline V gene, CDR1 is SGHAT and CDR2 is FQNNGV. The CDR3 spells CASSPALSGRAEQYF. CDR3 nucleotides: TGTGCCAGCAGCCCAGCCCTCTCAGGGCGGGCCGAGCAGTACTTC.

This chain joins TRBV2 and TRBJ2-5, with 13 bases identical to TRBD2. J lost 4 bases, V lost 6 bases, and 5 bases had no gene match. Per the germline V gene, CDR1 is SNHLY and CDR2 is FYNNEI. The CDR3 spans 15 residues. In DNA form, the CDR3 reads TGTGCCAGCAGCTTACTAGCGGGGGGGGGAGAGACCCAGTACTTC. It translates to CASSLLAGGGETQYF.

This clone came up once. Other DNA sequences in this specimen translate into the identical CDR3. The chain combines TRBV9 with TRBJ2-6; 10 positions match TRBD1. Germline CDR1 and CDR2: SGDLS and YYNGEE. The CDR3 is made up of 18 amino acids. Trimming at V came to 3 bases and at J to 2 bases, leaving 8 bases not matched to a gene. Written as DNA, the CDR3 is TGTGCCAGCAGCGCGCCCGGGACAGGGGTGACTGGGGCCAACGTCCTGACTTTC. It specifies CASSAPGTGVTGANVLTF.

The rearrangement uses TRBV27 and TRBJ1-1, with a tentative D call TRBD1 (5 bases). With 6 bases removed from V and 4 bases from J, the gap between germline ends came to 21 bases. The germline V gene has CDR1 MNHEY and CDR2 SMNVEV (reference sequence). The CDR3 sequence is 16 residues long. CDR3 nucleotides: TGTGCCAGCAGGGACATCGCAGGCTCAAAGCCCACTGAAGCTTTCTTT. As protein: CASRDIAGSKPTEAFF.

The V gene is TRBV5-1, the J gene TRBJ2-5; the match to TRBD1 covers 7 bases. The CDR3 runs to 14 residues. Trimming cost V 3 bases and J 5 bases; bases outside gene matches: 7. Germline assignment: CDR1 SGHRS and CDR2 YFSETQ. CDR3 nucleotides: TGCGCCAGCAGCTCAACAGGGGCCGGGGAGACCCAGTACTTC. It specifies CASSSTGAGETQYF.

This clone appeared once. The V and J genes are TRBV2 and TRBJ1-1; TRBD1 is a possible D gene (5 bases). V lost 6 bases and J 6 bases, leaving 17 bases between the germline ends. Germline V gene data show CDR1 as SNHLY and CDR2 as FYNNEI. The CDR3 has 14 residues. The CDR3 protein is CASRLLGGAPEAFF. The CDR3 nucleotides read TGTGCCAGCAGGCTACTAGGCGGGGCCCCTGAAGCTTTCTTT. The full variable domain, its missing parts supplied by reference TRBV2 and TRBJ1-1, is EPEVTQTPSHQVTQMGQEVILRCVPISNHLYFYWYRQILGQKVEFLVSFYNNEISEKSEIFDDQFSVERPDGSNFTLKIRSTKLEDSAMYFCASRLLGGAPEAFFGQGTRLTVV.

The V and J genes are TRBV7-9 and TRBJ1-1; D is uncertain. V was cut by 5 bases and J by 0 bases, with 13 bases left in between. This CDR3 is built from 15 residues. Germline CDR1 SEHNR, CDR2 FQNEAQ (reference sequence). The DNA for the CDR3 is TGTGCCAGCAGCCCGCCGGGCAGCATGAACACTGAAGCTTTCTTT. Translated, it gives CASSPPGSMNTEAFF. The full variable domain, completed using reference TRBV7-9 and TRBJ1-1, is DTGVSQNPRHKITKRGQNVTFRCDPISEHNRLYWYRQTLGQGPEFLTYFQNEAQLEKSRLLSDRFSAERPKGSFSTLEIQRTEQGDSAMYLCASSPPGSMNTEAFFGQGTRLTVV.

The chain has TRBV10-2 and TRBJ1-1; unclear D gene. CDR3 length: 14 residues. Germline CDR1 WSHSY, CDR2 SAAADI. Trimming took 2 bases from V and 4 from J, leaving 11 bases between them. The CDR3 region is CASSEGRFATEAFF. The CDR3 DNA reads TGCGCCAGCAGTGAGGGCAGATTTGCCACTGAAGCTTTCTTT.

This clone was seen only a few times. CDR3 region: CASSFDVGRMNTEAFF. The CDR3 DNA is TGCGCCAGCAGCTTCGATGTGGGACGGATGAACACTGAAGCTTTCTTT. The V call is TRBV5-1, the J call TRBJ1-1, with D perhaps matching TRBD1 (5 bases). V lost 2 bases to trimming and J lost 0 bases, with 14 bases between them. Germline lookup yields CDR1 SGHRS and CDR2 YFSETQ. The CDR3 sequence is 16 residues long.

V is TRBV12-3 or TRBV12-4 and J is TRBJ2-5; D uncertain. V shed 1 base and J shed 5 bases, with 8 bases lying between them. This CDR3 has 13 amino acids. This CDR3 reads CASSLGQAETQYF. Here the CDR3 DNA reads TGTGCCAGCAGTTTAGGTCAGGCGGAGACCCAGTACTTC.

This clone was picked up one time. The chain has TRBV11-3 and TRBJ2-7; 8 bases match TRBD1. V lost 5 bases, J lost 3 bases, and 9 bases stayed unmatched. This CDR3 region has 15 residues. The germline V gene has CDR1 SGHNT and CDR2 YENEEA. As DNA, the CDR3 is TGTGCCAGCAGCCCATCGGGACAGGAGTACTACGAGCAGTACTTC. Translating gives CASSPSGQEYYEQYF.

In regard to this clone: The sample carries other DNA sequences with the same CDR3. The genes are TRBV4-1 and TRBJ2-7, with 9 nucleotides matching TRBD2. CDR1 and CDR2 (germline): MGHRA, YSYEKL. CDR3 length: 15 residues. With 1 base clipped from V and 1 base from J, the junction kept 2 bases outside the gene matches. The CDR3 coding sequence is TGCGCCAGCAGCCAAGTTCTAGCGGGGTCCTACGAGCAGTACTTC. Its protein product is CASSQVLAGSYEQYF.

This chain uses TRBV7-2 with TRBJ2-4; TRBD1 might be the D (6 bases). Trimming took off 5 bases at V and 8 bases at J, with 13 bases between the two ends. Germline V lookup: CDR1 SGHTA, CDR2 FQGNSA. This CDR3 has 13 residues. CDR3 amino acids: CASSKKQGDIQYF. DNA of the CDR3: TGTGCCAGCAGCAAGAAACAGGGAGACATTCAGTACTTC.

This clone was seen just once. This rearrangement joins TRBV19 to TRBJ1-5, with TRBD1 identical over 8 bases. The V gene end was trimmed by 4 bases and the J gene end by 9 bases; junction bases not matched to a gene: 8. Per germline, CDR1 LNHDA and CDR2 SQIVND (reference sequence). CDR3 length: 14 amino acids. This CDR3 is CASSTDRGLGPQHF. CDR3 in DNA: TGTGCCAGTAGTACCGACAGGGGCCTAGGGCCCCAGCATTTT.

This chain links TRBV5-5 with TRBJ1-1, with D hard to call. CDR1 is SGHKS and CDR2 is YYEKEE in the germline V gene (reference sequence). Trimming stripped 6 bases from V and 2 bases from J, with 14 bases between. The CDR3 has 14 amino acids. DNA of the CDR3: TGTGCCAGCACCCAATGGACGGGTAACACTGAAGCTTTCTTT. Protein product: CASTQWTGNTEAFF.

This clone was detected once. The genes are TRBV18 and TRBJ2-7; 7 bases line up with TRBD1. Germline trimming cut 3 bases from V and 2 bases from J; bases unmatched to any gene: 7. This CDR3 is 15 amino acids long. Germline lookup yields CDR1 KGHSH and CDR2 LQKENI. CDR3 nucleotide sequence: TGTGCCAGCTCACCTATTCCGGGACAGACCTACGAGCAGTACTTC. Translated: CASSPIPGQTYEQYF. Full variable domain (missing parts from reference TRBV18 and TRBJ2-7): NAGVMQNPRHLVRRRGQEARLRCSPMKGHSHVYWYRQLPEEGLKFMVYLQKENIIDESGMPKERFSAEFPKEGPSILRIQQVVRGDSAAYFCASSPIPGQTYEQYFGPGTRLTVT.

The rearrangement joins TRBV4-2 to TRBJ2-2; tentative D call: TRBD2 (6 bases). The length of the CDR3 is 15 residues. Germline V gene sequence: CDR1 LGHNA, CDR2 YNFKEQ. Trimming took 4 bases from V and 7 from J, leaving 16 bases between them. CDR3 bases: TGTGCCAGCAGCCCCCAGGAGGGTCTGGTCGGGGAGCTGTTTTTT. It yields the protein CASSPQEGLVGELFF.

V gene TRBV15 combines with J gene TRBJ2-1; D is undetermined. CDR3 length: 16 amino acids. V lost 0 bases to trimming and J lost 6 bases, with 15 bases between them. Germline loops: CDR1 LNHNV, CDR2 YYDKDF (reference sequence). The CDR3 reads CATSRDLRSTTNEQFF. For the CDR3, the DNA is TGTGCCACCAGCAGAGATTTGCGATCAACTACCAATGAGCAGTTCTTC.

This clone appeared once. The V call is TRBV2, the J call TRBJ1-1; D may be TRBD1 (5 bases). Germline V gene lookup returns CDR1 SNHLY and CDR2 FYNNEI. The length of the CDR3 is 14 residues. With 6 bases removed from V and 5 bases from J, the gap between germline ends came to 16 bases. CDR3 in DNA: TGTGCCAGCAGCATTACCTCCGGGGGAACTGAAGCTTTCTTT. Amino acids: CASSITSGGTEAFF.

The rearrangement links TRBV5-1 to TRBJ2-7; D is uncertain. Trimming pared 6 bases from V and 2 bases from J, leaving 15 bases between. Germline V gene sequence: CDR1 SGHRS, CDR2 YFSETQ. The CDR3 is 14 amino acids. The CDR3 DNA reads as TGCGCCAGCACCCCGGATCCAGGCCCCTACGAGCAGTACTTC. Translating it yields CASTPDPGPYEQYF.

This chain uses TRBV11-2 with TRBJ1-1; D not certain. V was cut by 5 bases and J by 0 bases, with 7 bases left in between. Germline CDR1 and CDR2: SGHAT and FQNNGV. The CDR3 runs to 13 residues. The CDR3 DNA is TGTGCCAGCAGCCCATCTCTGAACACTGAAGCTTTCTTT. This gives the protein CASSPSLNTEAFF.

The J gene is TRBJ2-2, the V gene TRBV11-3, with D perhaps matching TRBD1 (7 bases). CDR1 is SGHNT, CDR2 YENEEA, per germline. The CDR3 spans 13 residues. Trimming stripped 5 bases from V and 7 bases from J, with 11 bases between. CDR3 protein: CASSPGGGGELFF. The CDR3 region has the DNA TGTGCCAGCAGCCCAGGGGGAGGCGGGGAGCTGTTTTTT.